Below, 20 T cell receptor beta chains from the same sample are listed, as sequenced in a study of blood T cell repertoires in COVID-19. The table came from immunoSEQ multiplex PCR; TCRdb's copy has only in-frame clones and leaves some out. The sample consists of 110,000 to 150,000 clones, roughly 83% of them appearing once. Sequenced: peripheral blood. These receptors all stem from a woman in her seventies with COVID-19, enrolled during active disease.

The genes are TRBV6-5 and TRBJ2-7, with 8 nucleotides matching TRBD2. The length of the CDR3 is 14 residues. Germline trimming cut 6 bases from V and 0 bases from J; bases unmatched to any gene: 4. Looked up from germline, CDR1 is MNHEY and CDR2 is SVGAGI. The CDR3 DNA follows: TGTGCCAGCAGCCCGGGGGGGGCCTCCTACGAGCAGTACTTC. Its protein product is CASSPGGASYEQYF.

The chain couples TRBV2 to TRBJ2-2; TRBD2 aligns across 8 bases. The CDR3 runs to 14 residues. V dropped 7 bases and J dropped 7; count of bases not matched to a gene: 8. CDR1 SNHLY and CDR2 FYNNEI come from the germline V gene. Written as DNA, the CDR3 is TGTGCCAGCACCGAGACTAGCGCAATCGGGGAGCTGTTTTTT. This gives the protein CASTETSAIGELFF.

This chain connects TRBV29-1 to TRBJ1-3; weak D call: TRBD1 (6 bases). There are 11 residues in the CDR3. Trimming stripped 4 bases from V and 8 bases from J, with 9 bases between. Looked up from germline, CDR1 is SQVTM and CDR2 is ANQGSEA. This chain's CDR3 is CSVGGGDTIYF. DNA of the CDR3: TGCAGCGTTGGAGGGGGGGACACCATATATTTT.

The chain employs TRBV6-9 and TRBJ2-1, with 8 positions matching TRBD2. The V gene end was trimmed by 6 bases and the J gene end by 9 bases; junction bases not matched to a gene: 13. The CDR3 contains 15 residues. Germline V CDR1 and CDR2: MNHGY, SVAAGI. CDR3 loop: CASSPRRGDEGEQFF. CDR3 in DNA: TGTGCCAGCAGCCCCCGGCGGGGGGATGAGGGTGAGCAGTTCTTC.

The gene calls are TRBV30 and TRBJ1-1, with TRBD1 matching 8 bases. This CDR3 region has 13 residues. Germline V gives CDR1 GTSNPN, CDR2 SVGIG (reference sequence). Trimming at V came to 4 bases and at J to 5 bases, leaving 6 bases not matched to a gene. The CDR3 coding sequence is TGTGCCTGGACTCGGGACAGGAAAACTGAAGCTTTCTTT. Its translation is CAWTRDRKTEAFF.

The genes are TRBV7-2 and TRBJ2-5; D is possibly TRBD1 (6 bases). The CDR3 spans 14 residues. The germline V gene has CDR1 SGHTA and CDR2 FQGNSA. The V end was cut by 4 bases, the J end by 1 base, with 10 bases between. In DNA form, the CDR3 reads TGTGCCAGCAGCTCGGGACACCCCCAAGAGACCCAGTACTTC. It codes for CASSSGHPQETQYF. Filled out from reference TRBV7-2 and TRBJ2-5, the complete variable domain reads GAGVSQSPSNKVTEKGKDVELRCDPISGHTALYWYRQSLGQGLEFLIYFQGNSAPDKSGLPSDRFSAERTGGSVSTLTIQRTQQEDSAVYLCASSSGHPQETQYFGPGTRLLVL.

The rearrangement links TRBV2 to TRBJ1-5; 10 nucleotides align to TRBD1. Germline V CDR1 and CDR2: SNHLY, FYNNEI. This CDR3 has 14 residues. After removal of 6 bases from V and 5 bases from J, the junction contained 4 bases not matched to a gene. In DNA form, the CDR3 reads TGTGCCAGCAGAGAGACAGGGGGCCATCAGCCCCAGCATTTT. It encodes CASRETGGHQPQHF. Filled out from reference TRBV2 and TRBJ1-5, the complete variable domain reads EPEVTQTPSHQVTQMGQEVILRCVPISNHLYFYWYRQILGQKVEFLVSFYNNEISEKSEIFDDQFSVERPDGSNFTLKIRSTKLEDSAMYFCASRETGGHQPQHFGDGTRLSIL.

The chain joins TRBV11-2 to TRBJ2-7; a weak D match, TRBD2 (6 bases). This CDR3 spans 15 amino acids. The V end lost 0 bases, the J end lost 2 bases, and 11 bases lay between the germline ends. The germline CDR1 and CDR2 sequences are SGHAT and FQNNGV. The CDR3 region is CASSLEGGGPYEQYF. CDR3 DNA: TGTGCCAGCAGCTTAGAGGGGGGTGGGCCCTACGAGCAGTACTTC.

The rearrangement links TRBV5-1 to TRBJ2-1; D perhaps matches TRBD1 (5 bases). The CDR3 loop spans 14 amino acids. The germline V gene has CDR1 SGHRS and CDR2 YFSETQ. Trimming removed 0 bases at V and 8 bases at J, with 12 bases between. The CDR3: CASSLGGAEDEQFF. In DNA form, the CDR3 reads TGCGCCAGCAGCTTGGGGGGCGCCGAGGATGAGCAGTTCTTC. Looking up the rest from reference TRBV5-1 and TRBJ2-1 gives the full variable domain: KAGVTQTPRYLIKTRGQQVTLSCSPISGHRSVSWYQQTPGQGLQFLFEYFSETQRNKGNFPGRFSGRQFSNSRSEMNVSTLELGDSALYLCASSLGGAEDEQFFGPGTRLTVL.

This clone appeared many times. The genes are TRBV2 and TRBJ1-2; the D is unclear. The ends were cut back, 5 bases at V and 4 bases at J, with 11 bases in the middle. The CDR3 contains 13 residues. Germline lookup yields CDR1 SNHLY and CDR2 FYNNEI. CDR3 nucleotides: TGTGCCAGCAGTCCTGCCAACTCCTATGGCTACACCTTC. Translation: CASSPANSYGYTF.

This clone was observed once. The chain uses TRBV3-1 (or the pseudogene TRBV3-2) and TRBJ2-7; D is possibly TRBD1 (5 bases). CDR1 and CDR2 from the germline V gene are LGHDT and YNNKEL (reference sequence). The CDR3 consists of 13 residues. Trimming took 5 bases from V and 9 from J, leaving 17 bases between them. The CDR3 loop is CASSSHRQAGQYF. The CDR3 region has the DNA TGTGCCAGCAGCTCACACAGGCAAGCTGGGCAGTACTTC.

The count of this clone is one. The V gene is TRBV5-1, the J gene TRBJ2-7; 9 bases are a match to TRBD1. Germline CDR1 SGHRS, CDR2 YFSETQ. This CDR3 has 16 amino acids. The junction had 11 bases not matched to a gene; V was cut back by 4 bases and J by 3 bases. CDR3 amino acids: CASSPVPGQGGYEQYF. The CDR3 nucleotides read TGCGCCAGCAGCCCCGTCCCGGGACAGGGCGGCTACGAGCAGTACTTC.

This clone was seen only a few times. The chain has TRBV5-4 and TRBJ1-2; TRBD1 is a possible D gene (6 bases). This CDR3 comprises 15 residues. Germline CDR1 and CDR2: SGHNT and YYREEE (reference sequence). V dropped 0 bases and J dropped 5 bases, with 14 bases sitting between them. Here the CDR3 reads CASSLEAGDDYGYTF. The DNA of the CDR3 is TGTGCCAGCAGCTTGGAGGCAGGGGATGATTATGGCTACACCTTC.

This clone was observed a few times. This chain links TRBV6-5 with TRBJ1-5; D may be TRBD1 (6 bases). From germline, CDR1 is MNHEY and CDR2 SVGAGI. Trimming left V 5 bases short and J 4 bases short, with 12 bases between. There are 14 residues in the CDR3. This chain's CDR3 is CASSRAGANQPQHF. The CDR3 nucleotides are TGTGCCAGCAGTCGCGCGGGGGCAAATCAGCCCCAGCATTTT.

The chain's CDR3 is CASSLMGGRFHNEQFF. The CDR3 coding sequence is TGTGCCAGCAGTTTAATGGGGGGACGGTTCCACAATGAGCAGTTCTTC. The chain is built from TRBV28 and TRBJ2-1; tentative D call: TRBD2 (6 bases). Germline loops: CDR1 MDHEN, CDR2 SYDVKM. CDR3 length equals 16 residues. Trimming took off 2 bases at V and 5 bases at J, with 16 bases between the two ends.

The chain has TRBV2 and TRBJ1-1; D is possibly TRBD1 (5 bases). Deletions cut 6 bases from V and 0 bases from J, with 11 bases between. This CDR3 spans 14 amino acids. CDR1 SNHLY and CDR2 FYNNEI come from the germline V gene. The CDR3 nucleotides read TGTGCCAGCAGAGAGACAGATTTGAACACTGAAGCTTTCTTT. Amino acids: CASRETDLNTEAFF.

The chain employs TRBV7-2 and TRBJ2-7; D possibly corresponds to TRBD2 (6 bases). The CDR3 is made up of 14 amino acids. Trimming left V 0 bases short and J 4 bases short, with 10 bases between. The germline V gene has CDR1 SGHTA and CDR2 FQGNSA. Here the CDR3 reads CASSLASGEYEQYF. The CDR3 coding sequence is TGTGCCAGCAGCTTAGCGTCGGGGGAATACGAGCAGTACTTC. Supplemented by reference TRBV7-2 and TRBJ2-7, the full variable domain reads GAGVSQSPSNKVTEKGKDVELRCDPISGHTALYWYRQSLGQGLEFLIYFQGNSAPDKSGLPSDRFSAERTGGSVSTLTIQRTQQEDSAVYLCASSLASGEYEQYFGPGTRLTVT.

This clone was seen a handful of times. CDR3 sequence (DNA): TGTGCCACCAGGGTCGGGAGTAGCCACACAGATACGCAGTATTTT. The encoded protein is CATRVGSSHTDTQYF. The genes are TRBV24-1 and TRBJ2-3; a weak D match, TRBD2 (6 bases). Trimming pared 7 bases from V and 2 bases from J, leaving 15 bases between. CDR1 and CDR2 (germline): KGHDR, SFDVKD. The length of the CDR3 is 15 residues.

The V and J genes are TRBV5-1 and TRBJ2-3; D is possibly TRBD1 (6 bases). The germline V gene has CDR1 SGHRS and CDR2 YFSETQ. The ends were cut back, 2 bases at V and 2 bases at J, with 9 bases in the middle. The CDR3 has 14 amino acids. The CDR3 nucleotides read TGCGCCAGCAGCTTTGGGGGCTACACAGATACGCAGTATTTT. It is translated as CASSFGGYTDTQYF.

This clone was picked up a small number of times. CDR3 DNA: TGTGCCAGCAGCGTAGCGGGGAACCAAGAGACCCAGTACTTC. This encodes CASSVAGNQETQYF. This rearrangement joins TRBV6-5 to TRBJ2-5, with 8 bases matching TRBD2. The V gene's germline CDR1 is MNHEY and CDR2 SVGAGI. The V and J ends lost 6 bases and 0 bases, in that order; junction bases with no gene match: 3. The CDR3 length is 14 residues.